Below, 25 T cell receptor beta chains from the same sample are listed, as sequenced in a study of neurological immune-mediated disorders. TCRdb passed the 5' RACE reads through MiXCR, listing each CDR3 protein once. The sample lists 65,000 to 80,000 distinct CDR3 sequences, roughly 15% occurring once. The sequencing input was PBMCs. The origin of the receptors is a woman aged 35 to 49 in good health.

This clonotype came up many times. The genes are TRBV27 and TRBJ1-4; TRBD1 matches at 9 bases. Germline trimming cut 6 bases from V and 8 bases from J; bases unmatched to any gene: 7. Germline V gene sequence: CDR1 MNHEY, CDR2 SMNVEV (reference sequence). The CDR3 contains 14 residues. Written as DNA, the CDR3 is TGTGCCAGCAGATTACAGGGGGCTGGGGAAAAACTGTTTTTT. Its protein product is CASRLQGAGEKLFF.

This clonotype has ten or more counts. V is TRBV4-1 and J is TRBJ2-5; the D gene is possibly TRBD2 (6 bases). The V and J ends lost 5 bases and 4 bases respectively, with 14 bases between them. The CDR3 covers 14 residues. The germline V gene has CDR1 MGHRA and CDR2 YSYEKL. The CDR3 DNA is TGCGCCAGCAGCTTTGGACGGGGGACAGAGACCCAGTACTTC. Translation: CASSFGRGTETQYF.

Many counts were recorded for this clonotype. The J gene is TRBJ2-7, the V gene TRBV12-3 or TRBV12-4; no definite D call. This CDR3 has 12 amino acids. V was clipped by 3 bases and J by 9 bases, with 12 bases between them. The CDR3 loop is CASSLGRRRQYF. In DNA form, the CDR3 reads TGTGCCAGCAGTTTGGGTCGGCGGAGGCAGTACTTC.

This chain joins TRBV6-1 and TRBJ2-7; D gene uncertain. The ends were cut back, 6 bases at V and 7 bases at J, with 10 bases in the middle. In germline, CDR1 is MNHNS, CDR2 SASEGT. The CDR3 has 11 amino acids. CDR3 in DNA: TGTGCCAGCAGGAACTCCTGGGAGCAGTACGTC. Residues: CASRNSWEQYV.

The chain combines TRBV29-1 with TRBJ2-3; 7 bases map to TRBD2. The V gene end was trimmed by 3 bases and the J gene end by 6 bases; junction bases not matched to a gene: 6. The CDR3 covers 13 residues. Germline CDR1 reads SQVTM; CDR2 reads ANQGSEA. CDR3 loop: CSVDSGDPDTQYF. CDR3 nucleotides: TGCAGCGTTGACAGCGGGGACCCGGATACGCAGTATTTT.

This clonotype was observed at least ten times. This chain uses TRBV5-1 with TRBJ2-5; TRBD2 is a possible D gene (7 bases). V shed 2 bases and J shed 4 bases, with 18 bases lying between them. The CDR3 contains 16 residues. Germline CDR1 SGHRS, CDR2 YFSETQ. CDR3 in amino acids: CASSFNARGARETQYF. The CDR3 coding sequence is TGCGCCAGCAGCTTCAACGCCCGGGGGGCCCGAGAGACCCAGTACTTC. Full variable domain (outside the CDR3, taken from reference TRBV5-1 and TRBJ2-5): KAGVTQTPRYLIKTRGQQVTLSCSPISGHRSVSWYQQTPGQGLQFLFEYFSETQRNKGNFPGRFSGRQFSNSRSEMNVSTLELGDSALYLCASSFNARGARETQYFGPGTRLLVL.

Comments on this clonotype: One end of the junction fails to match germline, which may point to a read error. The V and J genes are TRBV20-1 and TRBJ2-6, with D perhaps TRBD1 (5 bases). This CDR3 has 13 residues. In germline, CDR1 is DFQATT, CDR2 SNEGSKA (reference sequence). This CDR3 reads CSEAYGGANVMTF. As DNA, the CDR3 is TGCAGTGAAGCGTACGGTGGGGCCAACGTCATGACTTTC.

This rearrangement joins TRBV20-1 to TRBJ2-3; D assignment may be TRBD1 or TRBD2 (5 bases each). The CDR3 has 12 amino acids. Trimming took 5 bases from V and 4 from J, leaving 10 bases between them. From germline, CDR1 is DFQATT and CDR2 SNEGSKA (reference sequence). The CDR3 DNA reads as TGCAGTGCTGGGGGTGCCGCAGATACGCAGTATTTT. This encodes CSAGGAADTQYF.

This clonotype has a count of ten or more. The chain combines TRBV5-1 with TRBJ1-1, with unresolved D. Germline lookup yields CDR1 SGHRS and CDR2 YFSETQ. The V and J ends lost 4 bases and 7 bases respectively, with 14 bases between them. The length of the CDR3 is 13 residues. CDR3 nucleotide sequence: TGCGCCAGCAGCCCGTCACTTTCCAGTGAAGCTTTCTTT. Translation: CASSPSLSSEAFF.

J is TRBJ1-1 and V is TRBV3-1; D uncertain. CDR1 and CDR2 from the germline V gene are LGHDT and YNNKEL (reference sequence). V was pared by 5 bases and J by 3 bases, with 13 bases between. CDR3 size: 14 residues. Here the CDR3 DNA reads TGTGCCAGCAGCTACCTAGGGATTCACACTGAAGCTTTCTTT. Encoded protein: CASSYLGIHTEAFF. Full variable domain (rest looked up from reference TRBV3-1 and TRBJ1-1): DTAVSQTPKYLVTQMGNDKSIKCEQNLGHDTMYWYKQDSKKFLKIMFSYNNKELIINETVPNRFSPKSPDKAHLNLHINSLELGDSAVYFCASSYLGIHTEAFFGQGTRLTVV.

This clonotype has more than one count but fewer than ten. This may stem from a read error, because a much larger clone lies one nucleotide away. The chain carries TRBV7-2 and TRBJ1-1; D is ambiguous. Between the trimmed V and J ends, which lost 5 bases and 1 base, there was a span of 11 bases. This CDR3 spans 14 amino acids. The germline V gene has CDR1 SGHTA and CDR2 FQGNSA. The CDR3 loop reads CASSLPVANTEAFF. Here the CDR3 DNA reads TGTGCCAGCAGCCTACCGGTGGCGAACACTGAAGCTTTCTTT.

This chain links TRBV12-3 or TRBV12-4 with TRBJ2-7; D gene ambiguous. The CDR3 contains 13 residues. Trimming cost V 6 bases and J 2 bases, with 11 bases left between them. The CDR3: CASSRVGAYEQYF. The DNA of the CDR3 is TGTGCCAGCAGCCGGGTAGGAGCCTACGAGCAGTACTTC.

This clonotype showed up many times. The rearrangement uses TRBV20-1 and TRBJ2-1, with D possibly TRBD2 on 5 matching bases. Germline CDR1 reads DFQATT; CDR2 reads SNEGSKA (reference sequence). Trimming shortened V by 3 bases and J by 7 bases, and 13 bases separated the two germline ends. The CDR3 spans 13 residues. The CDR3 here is CSASDRGSNEQFF. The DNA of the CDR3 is TGCAGTGCTAGTGACCGGGGTAGTAATGAGCAGTTCTTC.

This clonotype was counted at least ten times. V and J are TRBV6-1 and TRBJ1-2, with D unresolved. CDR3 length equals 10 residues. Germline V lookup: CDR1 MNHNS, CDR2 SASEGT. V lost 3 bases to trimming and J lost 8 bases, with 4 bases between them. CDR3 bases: TGTGCCAGCAGTGACAGGGGCTACACCTTC. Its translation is CASSDRGYTF.

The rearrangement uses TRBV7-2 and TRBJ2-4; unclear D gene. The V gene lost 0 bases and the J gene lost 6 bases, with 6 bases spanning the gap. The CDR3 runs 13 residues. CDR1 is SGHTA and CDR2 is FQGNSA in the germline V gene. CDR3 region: CASSLAERNIQYF. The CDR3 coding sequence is TGTGCCAGCAGCTTAGCGGAGAGAAACATTCAGTACTTC.

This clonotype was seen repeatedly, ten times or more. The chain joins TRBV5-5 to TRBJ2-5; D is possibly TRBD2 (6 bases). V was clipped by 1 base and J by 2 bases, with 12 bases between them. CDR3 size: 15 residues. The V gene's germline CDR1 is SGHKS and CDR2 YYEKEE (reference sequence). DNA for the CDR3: TGTGCCAGCAGCTTGCGAACGGGACTTCAAGAGACCCAGTACTTC. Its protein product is CASSLRTGLQETQYF.

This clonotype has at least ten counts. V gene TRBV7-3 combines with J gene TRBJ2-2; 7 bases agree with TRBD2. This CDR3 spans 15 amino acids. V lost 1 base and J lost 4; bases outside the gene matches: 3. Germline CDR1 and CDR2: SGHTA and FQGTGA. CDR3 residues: CASSLSGGSTGELFF. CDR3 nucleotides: TGTGCCAGCAGCTTAAGCGGGGGATCCACCGGGGAGCTGTTTTTT.

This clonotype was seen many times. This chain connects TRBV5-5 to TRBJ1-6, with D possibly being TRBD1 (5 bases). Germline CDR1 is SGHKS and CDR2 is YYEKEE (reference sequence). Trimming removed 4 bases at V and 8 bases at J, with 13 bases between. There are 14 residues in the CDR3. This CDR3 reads CASSLGLADSPLHF. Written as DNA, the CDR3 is TGTGCCAGCAGCCTGGGGCTCGCAGATTCACCCCTCCACTTT.

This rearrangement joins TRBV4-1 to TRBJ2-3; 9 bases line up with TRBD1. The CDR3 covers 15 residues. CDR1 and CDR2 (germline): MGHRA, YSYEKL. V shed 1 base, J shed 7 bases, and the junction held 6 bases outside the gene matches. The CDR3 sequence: CASSQAGQGLNTQYF. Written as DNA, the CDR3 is TGCGCCAGCAGCCAAGCGGGACAGGGTTTAAATACGCAGTATTTT.

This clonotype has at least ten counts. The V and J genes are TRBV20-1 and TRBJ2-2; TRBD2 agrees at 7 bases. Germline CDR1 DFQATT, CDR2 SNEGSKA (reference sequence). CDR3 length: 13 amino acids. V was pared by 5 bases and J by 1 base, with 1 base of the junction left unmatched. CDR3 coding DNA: TGCAGTGCTGGGGGGGGGAACACCGGGGAGCTGTTTTTT. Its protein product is CSAGGGNTGELFF.

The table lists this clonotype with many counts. In DNA, the CDR3 is TGCAGTGCCGGCCGGGACAGGGGTAATGAGCAGTTCTTC. It yields the protein CSAGRDRGNEQFF. This sequence joins TRBV20-1 and TRBJ2-1; 10 nucleotides line up with TRBD1. The trim removed 6 bases at V and 7 bases at J, leaving 6 bases unmatched. The CDR3 length is 13 residues. Per the germline V gene, CDR1 is DFQATT and CDR2 is SNEGSKA (reference sequence).

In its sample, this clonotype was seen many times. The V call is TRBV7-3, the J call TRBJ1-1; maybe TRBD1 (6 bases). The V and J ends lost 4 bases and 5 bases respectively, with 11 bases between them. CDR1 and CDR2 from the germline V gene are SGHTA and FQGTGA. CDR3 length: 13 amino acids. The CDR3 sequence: CASSSRGGTEAFF. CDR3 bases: TGTGCCAGCAGCTCCCGAGGGGGGACTGAAGCTTTCTTT.

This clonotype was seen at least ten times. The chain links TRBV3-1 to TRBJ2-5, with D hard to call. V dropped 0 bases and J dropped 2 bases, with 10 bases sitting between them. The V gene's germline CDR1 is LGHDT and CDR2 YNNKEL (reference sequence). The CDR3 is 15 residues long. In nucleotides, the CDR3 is TGTGCCAGCAGCCAAGATTGGGCAGATCAAGAGACCCAGTACTTC. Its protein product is CASSQDWADQETQYF.

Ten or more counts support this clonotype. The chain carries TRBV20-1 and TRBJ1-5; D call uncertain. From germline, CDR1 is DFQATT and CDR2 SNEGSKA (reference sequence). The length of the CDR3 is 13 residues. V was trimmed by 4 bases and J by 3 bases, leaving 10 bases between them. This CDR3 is CSAIKDLNQPQHF. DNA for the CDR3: TGCAGTGCTATCAAGGATCTCAATCAGCCCCAGCATTTT.

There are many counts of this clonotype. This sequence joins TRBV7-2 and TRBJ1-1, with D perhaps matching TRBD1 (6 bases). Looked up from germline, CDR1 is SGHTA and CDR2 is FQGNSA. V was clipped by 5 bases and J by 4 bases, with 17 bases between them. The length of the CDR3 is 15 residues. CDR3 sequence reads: CASSKAGTFGTEAFF. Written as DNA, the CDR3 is TGTGCCAGCAGCAAGGCCGGGACATTTGGCACTGAAGCTTTCTTT.